Sequencing of this T cell receptor (beta chain) was carried out in a study of blood T cell repertoires in COVID-19. Background on the study: From the United States, Italy and Spain came samples of acute and convalescent COVID-19.

This clone has a single count. The study drew participants aged about 18 to 95 years from 24 US areas. In the authors' methods: Amplification with reference gene primers provided the estimates of nucleated cell counts. Assay used: immunoSEQ multiplex PCR; TCRdb lists only in-frame clones, some missing. For V, J and clone size, that table is used; D and trimming come from the DNA. The table includes 200,000 to 250,000 clones, over 65% detected once. The clonotype was recovered from a woman aged 60 to 75 who had recovered from COVID-19. Sequenced input: PBMCs or T cells enriched from blood (not recorded which).

The DNA of the CDR3 is TGCGCCAGCAGTGAGTCGACTCAGGGGATGATAACTGAAGCTTTCTTT. Protein: CASSESTQGMITEAFF. The rearrangement joins TRBV10-1 to TRBJ1-1, with D possibly matching TRBD1 (6 bases). Germline-derived CDR1 and CDR2 are WNHNN and SYGVQD (reference sequence). V lost 0 bases and J lost 5, with 16 bases in between. The CDR3 spans 16 residues.